This T cell receptor beta chain came from a study of CD8+ T cells in alopecia areata. Germline V gives CDR1 SNHLY, CDR2 FYNNEI. Between the trimmed V and J ends, which lost 5 bases and 0 bases, there was a span of 11 bases. The CDR3 is 15 amino acids. Extracted RNA was reverse transcribed into cDNA, the sequencing template. Assay: immunoSEQ multiplex PCR; the TCRdb copy retains only in-frame clones and omits some. Of around 120,000 clones in the sample, 55% to 70% were seen once. This clone occurred once. Sequenced input: CD4+ T cells sorted from blood. This receptor was identified in a human donor in good health. The chain uses TRBV2 and TRBJ1-3; no reliable D call. CDR3 sequence (DNA): TGTGCCAGCAGTATCGACAACGCCTCTGGAAACACCATATATTTT. Translation gives CASSIDNASGNTIYF.